The TCR beta chain described here comes from a study of shared clonotypes between healthy human individuals. The study's findings and limits: Generally, estimated richness proved larger in naive subsets than it did in memory subsets. Shared across several donors were around 5% of the naive CD4 clonotypes.

Concerning this clone: Its antigen remains unidentified.

The V gene's germline CDR1 is SGHAT and CDR2 FQNNGV. This CDR3 has 15 amino acids. V dropped 3 bases and J dropped 3; count of bases not matched to a gene: 6. Researchers divided each subset's genomic DNA evenly across several immunoSEQ plates. Clones were read by immunoSEQ multiplex PCR, and TCRdb kept only the in-frame ones, dropping some. Of a few million clones listed, around 95% were seen once; the top ten hold more than 1.5%. The naive CD8 fraction comprised CD45RO-negative cells positively selected for CCR7 and excluded terminally differentiated effector memory CD45RA+ cells. The healthy adult donors were HIV-negative and reported no recent acute infections or vaccinations.

Sequencing used naive CD8+ T cells from PBMCs. V gene TRBV11-2 combines with J gene TRBJ2-7; 9 bases fit TRBD1. The source is a man aged 18 to 35 in good health. Some clones in this sample may be carry-over from other donors' samples. The CDR3 loop is CASSLFGQGSYEQYF. The CDR3 DNA is TGTGCCAGCAGCTTGTTTGGACAGGGGAGCTACGAGCAGTACTTC.